Listed below are T cell receptor beta chains from one sample, sequenced in a study of radiation and T cells in renal cell carcinoma. Here immunoSEQ multiplex PCR was the method, and the copy in TCRdb shows in-frame clones only, minus some. The table lists 150,000 or so clones, about 88% of them singletons. Sequenced here: blood, sampled from a patient whose treatment included radiotherapy and nephrectomy. All receptors derive from a woman between 50 and 59 years old with renal cell carcinoma. Each CDR3 is given with its conserved first and last residue. The D gene is left open where the match is weak. Clone size is shown for a subset of rows, as once, few, many or a class of expanded clone.

j_call,v_call,clone_size,d_call,cdr3_aa,cdr3_nt
TRBJ1-1,TRBV19,.,.,CASRSGNTEAFF,TGTGCCAGTAGATCGGGGAACACTGAAGCTTTCTTT
TRBJ2-7,TRBV9,.,TRBD1,CASSVGQGPYEQYF,TGTGCCAGCAGCGTCGGACAGGGACCCTACGAGCAGTACTTC
TRBJ1-2,TRBV5-1,.,.,CASSLVLNYGYTF,TGCGCCAGCAGCTTGGTTCTCAACTATGGCTACACCTTC
TRBJ1-6,TRBV5-4,.,.,CAYHREGIGAPLHF,TGTGCCTACCATAGGGAGGGGATCGGGGCACCCCTCCACTTT
TRBJ2-1,TRBV6-1,.,TRBD1,CASSRDRVNEQFF,TGTGCCAGCAGTCGCGACAGGGTAAATGAGCAGTTCTTC
TRBJ2-1,TRBV5-4,.,.,CASSLDGGPSYNEQFF,TGTGCCAGCAGCTTGGACGGGGGGCCGTCCTACAATGAGCAGTTCTTC
TRBJ1-1,TRBV6-1,.,TRBD1,CASSAAAPGQVMNTEAFF,TGTGCCAGCAGTGCAGCCGCTCCGGGACAGGTTATGAACACTGAAGCTTTCTTT
TRBJ1-2,TRBV25-1,few,.,CASSVGRGYTF,TGTGCCAGCAGTGTGGGTCGTGGCTACACCTTC
TRBJ2-3,TRBV29-1,.,TRBD2,CSVDQRGGTDTQYF,TGCAGCGTTGACCAGCGGGGGGGCACAGATACGCAGTATTTT
TRBJ2-7,TRBV10-3,.,.,CAISGDSSYEQYF,TGTGCCATCAGTGGTGACAGCTCCTACGAGCAGTACTTC
TRBJ1-5,TRBV5-1,.,.,CASSPSPGADQPQHF,TGCGCCAGCAGCCCGAGCCCGGGGGCCGATCAGCCCCAGCATTTT
TRBJ2-5,TRBV7-8,.,.,CASSLDGGRGETQYF,TGTGCCAGCAGCTTAGACGGGGGCCGCGGGGAGACCCAGTACTTC
TRBJ2-2,TRBV2,.,TRBD1,CASSDLQGAAGELFF,TGTGCCAGCAGTGACCTGCAGGGGGCGGCCGGGGAGCTGTTTTTT
TRBJ2-3,TRBV5-1,.,TRBD2,CASSVLAGGQTDTQYF,TGCGCCAGCAGCGTCCTAGCGGGGGGGCAGACAGATACGCAGTATTTT
TRBJ1-2,TRBV9,.,.,CASSLTTGLYGYTF,TGTGCCAGCAGCCTTACGACAGGACTCTATGGCTACACCTTC
TRBJ1-2,TRBV9,.,.,CASSVQGSFDGYTF,TGTGCCAGCAGCGTACAGGGTTCATTCGATGGCTACACCTTC
TRBJ1-1,TRBV6-5,.,TRBD1,CASSLDRAPYTEAFF,TGTGCCAGCAGCCTCGACAGGGCCCCTTACACTGAAGCTTTCTTT
TRBJ2-3,TRBV29-1,.,TRBD2,CSVGGLAGDTQYF,TGCAGCGTGGGGGGACTAGCGGGCGATACGCAGTATTTT
TRBJ2-7,TRBV10-2,.,TRBD1,CASRITDRVAYEQYF,TGCGCCAGCAGGATAACCGACAGGGTGGCCTACGAGCAGTACTTC
TRBJ2-1,TRBV5-1,.,TRBD2,CASSLELAGGSYNEQFF,TGCGCCAGCAGCTTGGAACTAGCGGGGGGGTCATACAATGAGCAGTTCTTC
TRBJ1-3,TRBV7-6,.,.,CASSVGPTAGITIYF,TGTGCCAGCAGTGTTGGACCCACCGCGGGTATCACCATATATTTT
TRBJ1-2,TRBV7-9,.,.,CASSPPGGVRYTF,TGTGCCAGCAGCCCTCCGGGGGGGGTCCGGTACACCTTC
TRBJ1-1,TRBV5-1,.,.,CASSAQAGVNTEAFF,TGCGCCAGCAGCGCTCAGGCCGGGGTTAACACTGAAGCTTTCTTT
TRBJ1-1,TRBV5-1,few,.,CASSSQGGTEAFF,TGCGCCAGCAGCTCACAGGGAGGAACTGAAGCTTTCTTT
TRBJ1-6,TRBV13,.,.,CASSLEGSYNSPLHF,TGTGCCAGCAGCTTAGAGGGCTCCTATAATTCACCCCTCCACTTT
TRBJ2-5,TRBV5-1,.,TRBD2,CASSFTSGEETQYF,TGCGCCAGCAGCTTCACTAGCGGGGAAGAGACCCAGTACTTC
TRBJ1-4,TRBV19,.,TRBD1,CASSTTGVATNEKLFF,TGTGCCAGTAGTACGACAGGGGTTGCAACTAATGAAAAACTGTTTTTT
TRBJ2-3,TRBV19,.,.,CASSSLGSPGADTQYF,TGTGCCAGTAGCTCTCTAGGGAGCCCCGGCGCAGATACGCAGTATTTT
TRBJ2-5,TRBV11-2,.,TRBD2,CASSLWVAGGETQYF,TGTGCCAGCAGCTTGTGGGTAGCGGGGGGAGAGACCCAGTACTTC
TRBJ1-4,TRBV2,.,.,CASSELWAGEKLFF,TGTGCCAGCAGTGAATTGTGGGCGGGTGAAAAACTGTTTTTT
TRBJ2-7,TRBV18,.,TRBD2,CASSRTSGFYEQYF,TGTGCCAGCTCACGGACTAGCGGTTTCTACGAGCAGTACTTC
TRBJ2-7,TRBV6-5,once,.,CASSYLAEQYF,TGTGCCAGCAGTTATCTCGCGGAGCAGTACTTC
TRBJ2-3,TRBV9,.,TRBD2,CASTASGGEVDTQYF,TGTGCCAGCACGGCCAGCGGGGGGGAGGTTGATACGCAGTATTTT
TRBJ2-7,TRBV7-6,.,.,CASSPRESDYEQYF,TGTGCCAGCAGCCCAAGGGAGTCCGATTACGAGCAGTACTTC
TRBJ2-7,TRBV7-8,.,.,CASSPPGYEQYF,TGTGCCAGCAGCCCCCCAGGCTACGAGCAGTACTTC
TRBJ2-2,TRBV25-1,.,TRBD2,CASSAGTSVFLNTGELFF,TGTGCCAGCAGTGCCGGGACTAGTGTGTTCCTGAACACCGGGGAGCTGTTTTTT
TRBJ1-3,TRBV2,.,.,CASSVLSFDSGNTIYF,TGTGCCAGCAGCGTACTCAGCTTCGACTCTGGAAACACCATATATTTT
TRBJ1-1,TRBV7-6,.,TRBD1,CASSLAPSGGNTEAFF,TGTGCCAGCAGCTTAGCGCCCTCAGGGGGCAACACTGAAGCTTTCTTT
TRBJ1-1,TRBV2,once,.,CASSDQGRTEAFF,TGTGCCAGCAGTGATCAGGGTCGGACTGAAGCTTTCTTT
TRBJ2-5,TRBV11-2,.,TRBD2,CASSLLSAGEETQYF,TGTGCCAGCAGCTTACTCTCCGCGGGGGAAGAGACCCAGTACTTC
TRBJ2-1,TRBV23-1,.,.,CASAPRGLDNEQFF,TGCGCCAGTGCCCCACGGGGGTTGGACAATGAGCAGTTCTTC
TRBJ2-5,TRBV5-5,.,.,CASSLGGYQETQYF,TGTGCCAGCAGCTTGGGGGGATACCAAGAGACCCAGTACTTC
TRBJ2-7,TRBV7-2,.,TRBD1,CASSLAGQGAYEQYF,TGTGCCAGCAGCTTAGCGGGACAGGGGGCCTACGAGCAGTACTTC
TRBJ1-5,TRBV5-1,.,TRBD1,CASSKEGAGNQPQHF,TGCGCCAGCAGCAAGGAGGGGGCAGGCAATCAGCCCCAGCATTTT
TRBJ1-2,TRBV2,.,.,CASSPPRGDGYTF,TGTGCCAGCAGTCCTCCGAGAGGGGATGGCTACACCTTC